The source of this T cell receptor (beta chain) is a study of blood T cell repertoires in COVID-19 (dated by TCRdb to 2018 to 2020). With respect to the entire study: Samples covering the acute and convalescent phases of COVID-19 were provided by collaborators in the United States, Italy and Spain. The prospective study material was composed of cDNA or gDNA derived from T cells, B-cell-depleted T cells, or PBMCs. Subjects who had been exposed to COVID-19, were actively infected with it, or had recovered from it provided the deeply sampled blood TCRbeta repertoires that made up the dataset. The repertoires were made available in a free public database intended to serve as a resource for research on the immune response to SARS-CoV-2. Samples came from the ongoing ImmuneRACE study (first 160 participants) plus 1,254 subjects from 6 global collaborators. Nearly every sample came with metadata listing a de-identified subject ID, COVID-19 status, age in years and sex. HLA class I and class II types, where available, came from metadata supplied by the sample provider rather than from assay-based typing. The investigation overall reported the following: Clinical and demographic metadata were provided uncurated, with the amount varying by source and participant.

One collaborating source in Seattle enrolled patients while the patients were actively infected and followed the patients over time throughout the course of disease. Each collaborating institution followed its own protocols to collect whole blood in K2EDTA tubes. For TCRbeta analysis, collaborators shipped samples in one of three forms: frozen whole blood, isolated PBMCs, or DNA extracted from either of those sample types. TCRbeta CDR3 regions were amplified from genomic DNA by means of the immunoSEQ Assay, a bias-controlled multiplex PCR. For the original study's pipeline: Within the assay, amplification of reference gene primers was used to estimate how many nucleated cells each sample contained. To quantify the absolute abundance of each unique TCRbeta CDR3 rearrangement, sequence reads were collapsed and filtered. For each sample, productive Simpson clonality was calculated by taking the square root of Simpson's diversity index across productive rearrangements. TCRdb stores this immuneACCESS table with in-frame sequences only. Part of the clones is absent; in the studies checked, under half of the shortfall reflects unresolved V genes, and no reason is known for the rest. D and trimming come from the DNA, and the V and J calls and clone size come from that table. The sample data list 200,000 to 300,000 clones, and more than 85% of these were observed just once. Together, the top ten hold roughly 4.9% of the sample.

Unmatched junction bases come to 3, with V trimmed by 7 bases and J by 5 bases. The CDR3 measures 13 amino acids from cysteine to phenylalanine. The DNA shown is the 39-base CDR3, in frame from base 1. The germline V gene gives CDR1 as MDHEN and CDR2 as SYDVKM. About this clone: This clone's antigen is unknown. No per-base quality is available; no much larger clone lies one base away.

What was sequenced was peripheral blood. This TCR derives from a woman aged 55 to 70 with COVID-19, enrolled during active disease. The rearrangement joined TRBV28 to TRBJ2-5; the central 11 bases match TRBD2. The CDR3 region: CASTPSGRETQYF. Read as DNA, the sequence is TGTGCCAGCACCCCTAGCGGGAGGGAGACCCAGTACTTC.